This T cell receptor beta chain was sequenced for a study of brain T cells in children with intractable seizures. Findings and caveats of the study: Among the top 50 brain clones were public and private clonotypes. Pre-surgery blood may have been undersampled, hiding some clones.

The CDR3 contains 12 residues. Germline V gene lookup returns CDR1 GTSNPN and CDR2 SVGIG (reference sequence). V was shortened by 0 bases and J by 11 bases, with 13 bases between the two germline ends. Sequencing was limited to surgery cases with top T cell transcript signatures in brain tissue. The assay was immunoSEQ multiplex PCR, and TCRdb's table has in-frame clones only and misses some. The table lists roughly 8,300 clones, 65% to 80% of them singletons. For this clone: The antigen remains unidentified.

The chain links TRBV30 to TRBJ1-1; D not resolved. This specimen consisted of resected brain tissue, obtained at surgery. The source of this sequence is a boy in the first two years of life with tuberous sclerosis and intractable seizures. The CDR3, as DNA: TGTGCCTGGAGTGTGGGATCTTTTCAGGCTTTCTTT. Residues: CAWSVGSFQAFF.